These 23 T cell receptor beta chains were all obtained from the same sample, sequenced in a study of blood T cell repertoires in COVID-19. Profiled with immunoSEQ multiplex PCR; TCRdb holds only in-frame clones, not every one. The sample has some 80,000 clones; roughly nine tenths are singletons. Sequencing was carried out using peripheral blood. All receptors come from a woman aged 80 or over with active or convalescent COVID-19.

This chain uses TRBV6-6 with TRBJ1-1, with D possibly matching TRBD1 (6 bases). This CDR3 has 15 residues. The germline V gene has CDR1 MNHNY and CDR2 SVGAGI (reference sequence). The V end was cut by 5 bases, the J end by 1 base, with 14 bases between. The CDR3 bases are TGTGCCAGCAGTCCTTCACGACAGGCGAACACTGAAGCTTTCTTT. Translating it yields CASSPSRQANTEAFF.

V usage is TRBV7-2 and J usage is TRBJ1-3, with 7 nucleotides matching TRBD1. This CDR3 contains 15 residues. The J segment lost 2 bases and the V segment lost 2 bases, leaving 3 bases of the junction unmatched. Germline V gives CDR1 SGHTA, CDR2 FQGNSA. The CDR3 region is CASSLRQGAGNTIYF. CDR3 DNA sequence: TGTGCCAGCAGCTTACGACAGGGTGCTGGAAACACCATATATTTT.

V gene TRBV20-1 combines with J gene TRBJ1-3; 7 nucleotides match TRBD1. The trim removed 3 bases at V and 4 bases at J, leaving 3 bases unmatched. The CDR3 has 13 residues. In germline, CDR1 is DFQATT, CDR2 SNEGSKA (reference sequence). CDR3 in amino acids: CSASTGVGNTIYF. As DNA, the CDR3 is TGCAGTGCTAGTACAGGGGTGGGAAACACCATATATTTT.

This chain uses TRBV6-6 with TRBJ1-4, with no clear D. Trimming removed 2 bases from V and 0 bases from J, with 4 bases in between. CDR3 length: 14 residues. Germline V gene sequence: CDR1 MNHNY, CDR2 SVGAGI (reference sequence). CDR3 region: CASSYQATNEKLFF. The CDR3 nucleotides read TGTGCCAGCAGTTACCAGGCAACTAATGAAAAACTGTTTTTT.

This chain connects TRBV9 to TRBJ1-6; tentative D call: TRBD1 (5 bases). Deletions cut 0 bases from V and 7 bases from J, with 11 bases between. This CDR3 is built from 15 residues. Germline V gene sequence: CDR1 SGDLS, CDR2 YYNGEE. The DNA of the CDR3 is TGTGCCAGCAGCGTAGGTGACAGTGGAAATTCACCCCTCCACTTT. Translating gives CASSVGDSGNSPLHF.

V is TRBV9 and J is TRBJ1-2; D ambiguous. There are 9 residues in the CDR3. Germline-derived CDR1 and CDR2 are SGDLS and YYNGEE. The ends were cut back, 4 bases at V and 10 bases at J, with 5 bases in the middle. The CDR3 protein is CASSTFYTF. CDR3 in DNA: TGTGCCAGCAGCACTTTCTACACCTTC.

J is TRBJ1-5 and V is TRBV27; maybe TRBD1 (5 bases). V dropped 8 bases and J dropped 5 bases, with 13 bases sitting between them. Germline values: CDR1 MNHEY, CDR2 SMNVEV (reference sequence). The CDR3 contains 13 residues. The CDR3 nucleotides are TGTGCCAGCCTACAGGTCAAAGATCAGCCCCAGCATTTT. Protein sequence: CASLQVKDQPQHF.

This rearrangement joins TRBV27 to TRBJ1-6; no clear D. The germline V gene has CDR1 MNHEY and CDR2 SMNVEV (reference sequence). The V and J ends lost 3 bases and 10 bases respectively, with 7 bases between them. This CDR3 spans 12 amino acids. CDR3 nucleotide sequence: TGTGCCAGCAGTTTTGGGAGCTCACCCCTCCACTTT. As protein: CASSFGSSPLHF.

This chain joins TRBV29-1 and TRBJ1-2; the match to TRBD1 covers 8 bases. This CDR3 region has 13 residues. Looked up from germline, CDR1 is SQVTM and CDR2 is ANQGSEA. V lost 3 bases, J lost 8 bases, and 8 bases stayed unmatched. The CDR3 loop is CSVDPQGAIGYTF. The CDR3 DNA reads as TGCAGCGTTGACCCGCAGGGGGCTATAGGCTACACCTTC.

This chain connects TRBV11-3 to TRBJ1-5; 10 nucleotides match TRBD1. V trimming: 8 bases; J trimming: 3 bases; junction bases outside the gene matches: 7. The CDR3 is made up of 15 amino acids. The V gene's germline CDR1 is SGHNT and CDR2 YENEEA. DNA for the CDR3: TGTGCCAGCGGGGACAGGGGCTCCAACAATCAGCCCCAGCATTTT. It codes for CASGDRGSNNQPQHF.

The chain joins TRBV28 to TRBJ1-1, with 12 bases identical to TRBD1. Per the germline V gene, CDR1 is MDHEN and CDR2 is SYDVKM. Trimming removed 6 bases from V and 6 bases from J; junction bases left unmatched: 8. The CDR3 consists of 15 residues. The CDR3 is CASSSGTGGASEAFF. CDR3 DNA sequence: TGTGCCAGCAGCTCCGGGACAGGGGGCGCATCTGAAGCTTTCTTT.

V gene TRBV6-2 or TRBV6-3 combines with J gene TRBJ1-6, with unresolved D. Trimming shortened V by 4 bases and J by 11 bases, and 12 bases separated the two germline ends. Germline assignment: CDR1 MNHEY and CDR2 SVGEGT. The CDR3 has 13 residues. The DNA of the CDR3 is TGTGCCAGCAGTTCATTTTCTTGGCCACCCCTCCACTTT. It is translated as CASSSFSWPPLHF.

The chain joins TRBV18 to TRBJ2-5; the match to TRBD1 covers 9 bases. The CDR3 is made up of 13 amino acids. V was clipped by 3 bases and J by 5 bases; unmatched bases: 1. Per germline, CDR1 KGHSH and CDR2 LQKENI. The CDR3: CASSPGQGETQYF. Written as DNA, the CDR3 is TGTGCCAGCTCACCGGGACAGGGTGAGACCCAGTACTTC.

The V call is TRBV18, the J call TRBJ1-4; a possible D gene is TRBD1 (5 bases). The CDR3 length is 15 residues. Germline V lookup: CDR1 KGHSH, CDR2 LQKENI. The V and J ends lost 2 bases and 3 bases respectively, with 10 bases between them. The CDR3 loop reads CASSPRGSSNEKLFF. CDR3 nucleotides: TGTGCCAGCTCACCAAGGGGCAGCTCTAATGAAAAACTGTTTTTT.

The J gene is TRBJ1-2, the V gene TRBV3-1 (or the pseudogene TRBV3-2); D unresolved. Per germline, CDR1 LGHDT and CDR2 YNNKEL (reference sequence). Trimming took off 0 bases at V and 3 bases at J, with 14 bases between the two ends. The CDR3 has 16 residues. This CDR3 is CASSQDHSQDHYGYTF. In DNA, the CDR3 is TGTGCCAGCAGCCAAGATCACTCGCAGGATCACTATGGCTACACCTTC.

V usage is TRBV28 and J usage is TRBJ2-2, with D perhaps matching TRBD1 (5 bases). This CDR3 is 14 amino acids long. CDR1 MDHEN and CDR2 SYDVKM come from the germline V gene. Trimming left V 2 bases short and J 6 bases short, with 10 bases between. The CDR3 here is CASSLIRTSGELFF. The CDR3, as DNA: TGTGCCAGCAGTTTAATCCGGACATCCGGGGAGCTGTTTTTT.

DNA for the CDR3: TGTGCCAGCAGCCTGACTAGCGGGGGGATTTACGAGCAGTACTTC. It is translated as CASSLTSGGIYEQYF. This sequence joins TRBV3-1 (or the pseudogene TRBV3-2) and TRBJ2-7; 13 bases map to TRBD2. The V gene end was trimmed by 4 bases and the J gene end by 4 bases; junction bases not matched to a gene: 4. CDR3 size: 15 residues. CDR1 is LGHDT, CDR2 YNNKEL, per germline (reference sequence).

The V call is TRBV2, the J call TRBJ1-5, with 9 bases aligning to TRBD1. CDR1 is SNHLY, CDR2 FYNNEI, per germline. The junction had 13 bases not matched to a gene; V was cut back by 4 bases and J by 3 bases. CDR3 length: 18 amino acids. As DNA, the CDR3 is TGTGCCAGCAGTGGGCTCATTGGGACAGGGATAGACAATCAGCCCCAGCATTTT. Amino acid sequence: CASSGLIGTGIDNQPQHF.

The rearrangement links TRBV6-5 to TRBJ1-1; no clear D. V dropped 2 bases and J dropped 8 bases, with 15 bases sitting between them. Per the germline V gene, CDR1 is MNHEY and CDR2 is SVGAGI. This CDR3 has 14 residues. In DNA form, the CDR3 reads TGTGCCAGCAGTTACGAGGGCATAACACTCGAAGCTTTCTTT. Translation gives CASSYEGITLEAFF.

The chain joins TRBV11-3 to TRBJ2-7; possible D gene TRBD2, 7 bases. CDR1 and CDR2 from the germline V gene are SGHNT and YENEEA. The CDR3 sequence is 14 residues long. With 5 bases removed from V and 3 bases from J, the gap between germline ends came to 14 bases. The chain's CDR3 is CASSPRGGGYEQYF. The CDR3 DNA reads as TGTGCCAGCAGCCCCCGGGGAGGGGGCTACGAGCAGTACTTC.

The rearrangement links TRBV21-1 to TRBJ2-7; the D call in the table, TRBD2, was not verified against the DNA. TRBV21-1 is a pseudogene segment. The CDR3 totals 16 residues. The CDR3 region has the DNA TGTGCCAGCAGCAAGGTTGGAGGGAGACCCACTAGGGAGCAGTACTTC. Translation gives CASSKVGGRPTREQYF.

The rearrangement uses TRBV21-1 and TRBJ2-7; no DNA check was done on the table's D call, TRBD2. TRBV21-1 is recorded as a pseudogene. The CDR3 consists of 14 residues. The CDR3 DNA reads as TGTGCCAGCAGCAAGGGAGCCCCTTCTGTCGAGCAGTACTTC. Translation gives CASSKGAPSVEQYF.

The chain has TRBV11-3 and TRBJ2-2, with TRBD1 matching over 7 bases. This CDR3 has 16 residues. CDR1 is SGHNT, CDR2 YENEEA, per germline. V was clipped by 5 bases and J by 1 base; unmatched bases: 7. CDR3 nucleotides: TGTGCCAGCAGCCCCTCAAGGGGGCGGAACACCGGGGAGCTGTTTTTT. Its translation is CASSPSRGRNTGELFF.